This T cell receptor beta chain was identified in a study of T cells of healthy individuals listed by TCRdb under 2018. The library relied on 5' RACE. TCRdb names Illumina MiSeq as the instrument used. The raw public reads went through TCRdb reprocessing: fastp at Q25, MiXCR clone calling, in-frame beta chains kept. One record per CDR3 amino acid sequence lists the most common genes and DNA. The sample yields around 63,000 distinct CDR3 sequences; roughly 16% were counted once. The top ten clones comprise approximately 4.8% of the sample. CDR1 and CDR2 are read off the germline V gene as SGHRS and YFSETQ. Including cysteine and phenylalanine, the CDR3 has 17 amino acids. CDR3 DNA is the only sequence kept; it has 51 bases, read in frame from the first base. Trimming removed 4 bases from V and 6 bases from J; the gene matches leave 13 bases unexplained. About this clonotype: Its binding antigen is unknown. No base-level quality is on record; no much larger clone is a single base apart.

The sequence came from a human donor in good health. Recombination linked TRBV5-1 to TRBJ2-3; TRBD2 lines up with 11 middle nucleotides. The CDR3 protein is CASSATSGGSFLDTQYF. The nucleotides read TGCGCCAGCAGCGCCACTAGCGGGGGCTCTTTCTTGGATACGCAGTATTTT.